The entry that follows covers one TCR beta chain sequence. The target antigen is unknown. The Oncomine TCR Beta short-read assay generated sequence data from the DNA of cultured CD4+ T cells. Cultures of CD4+ T cells served as the source for extracting genomic DNA. In TCRdb, the PCR reads were re-called with MiXCR into one record per CDR3 protein. The sample includes roughly 8,400 distinct CDR3 sequences, roughly 71% of them seen just once. Treatment: approximately 11-day PBMC culture with coronavirus spike peptide pools or control peptides (ViraFEST assay). V gave up 1 base and J gave up 8 bases; unmatched junction bases: 8. The CDR3 is made up of 14 amino acids. CDR1 is DFQATT, CDR2 SNEGSKA, per germline (reference sequence). The sample is drawn from a study of vaccination and CD4 T cells after COVID-19. In the study overall: Recovered patients in the cohort numbered six men and four women, two of them Hispanic. At a median approximately 100 days (range 35 to 161) after diagnosis, post-COVID samples were drawn. The study, taken as a whole, reports: Post-vaccination, and not before, a median approximately 86% of reactive clones appeared in convalescent patients.

This clonotype was sampled from a human donor who had recovered from COVID-19. Sequenced input: CD4+ T cells from blood, cultured in vitro. V and J are TRBV20-1 and TRBJ2-4; 7 nucleotides match TRBD2. CDR3 in amino acids: CSARVAGARDIQYF. The DNA for the CDR3 is TGCAGTGCTAGAGTGGCGGGAGCGAGAGACATTCAGTACTTC.